A single sample is the source of the 5 T cell receptor beta chains below, sequenced in a study of cytomegalovirus exposure and HLA in healthy donors. The repertoire was sequenced with immunoSEQ multiplex PCR; TCRdb's copy has only in-frame clones and lacks some. The profile covers roughly 200,000 clones, with about 89% appearing a single time and approximately 7.7% taken by the ten largest. Sequenced sample: PBMCs. The receptor set was obtained from a man aged 25 to 45 in good health and CMV-seropositive.

This chain joins TRBV7-9 and TRBJ1-4; 8 nucleotides agree with TRBD1. The CDR3 has 15 amino acids. Germline CDR1 reads SEHNR; CDR2 reads FQNEAQ (reference sequence). V dropped 1 base and J dropped 7; count of bases not matched to a gene: 5. DNA of the CDR3: TGTGCCAGCAGCTTAGGTCAGGGGGCAAGTGAAAAACTGTTTTTT. It specifies CASSLGQGASEKLFF. The variable domain in full, with the rest retrieved from reference TRBV7-9 and TRBJ1-4, is DTGVSQNPRHKITKRGQNVTFRCDPISEHNRLYWYRQTLGQGPEFLTYFQNEAQLEKSRLLSDRFSAERPKGSFSTLEIQRTEQGDSAMYLCASSLGQGASEKLFFGSGTQLSVL.

CDR3 in DNA: TGTGCCAGCAGCTCCCCGGGCCCAGGCGGGGAGCTGTTTTTT. Its translation is CASSSPGPGGELFF. The chain has TRBV7-7 and TRBJ2-2; no reliable D call. CDR1 SSHAT and CDR2 FNYEAQ come from the germline V gene (reference sequence). The CDR3 spans 14 residues. The V end lost 4 bases, the J end lost 7 bases, and 13 bases lay between the germline ends.

The V and J genes are TRBV5-1 and TRBJ2-5, with D unclear. CDR1 and CDR2 from the germline V gene are SGHRS and YFSETQ. The CDR3 loop spans 13 amino acids. V was trimmed by 4 bases and J by 5 bases, leaving 12 bases between them. DNA of the CDR3: TGCGCCAGCAGCCTGTTTAACGAGGAGACCCAGTACTTC. Amino acids: CASSLFNEETQYF.

This chain links TRBV28 with TRBJ1-2, with 7 bases fitting TRBD1. V shed 6 bases and J 2 bases; nucleotides not matched to a gene: 0. The length of the CDR3 is 12 residues. CDR1 MDHEN and CDR2 SYDVKM come from the germline V gene. The CDR3 here is CASRTGNYGYTF. CDR3 in DNA: TGTGCCAGCAGGACAGGGAACTATGGCTACACCTTC.

This rearrangement joins TRBV11-3 to TRBJ1-6; no definite D call. Germline CDR1 and CDR2: SGHNT and YENEEA. The V end lost 0 bases, the J end lost 0 bases, and 9 bases lay between the germline ends. The length of the CDR3 is 17 residues. The CDR3 nucleotides read TGTGCCAGCAGCTTAGACTGGTTGAGCTCCTATAATTCACCCCTCCACTTT. It codes for CASSLDWLSSYNSPLHF.